A selection of T cell receptor beta chains follows, all from one sample in a study of a mutant IDH1 vaccine in newly diagnosed glioma. These receptors' targets are unknown. The repertoire was sequenced with immunoSEQ multiplex PCR; TCRdb's copy has only in-frame clones and lacks some. The sample holds 40,000 or so clones, 65% to 85% seen once. The specimen comprised PBMCs, sampled from a glioma patient whose treatment included an IDH1 peptide vaccine. The receptors were sampled from a woman aged 18-30 years with glioma. Some clones in this sample may be carry-over from other donors' samples. CDR3s include the opening cysteine and the closing phenylalanine or tryptophan. D genes are given only for firm matches. Clone size is stated in some rows and not others, as once, few, many or a class when expanded.

V: TRBV5-6
J: TRBJ1-2
size: .
D: .
DNA: TGTGCCAGCAGCTTTCAGGGGAGAGCCTATGGCTACACCTTC
CDR3: CASSFQGRAYGYTF

V: TRBV13
J: TRBJ2-7
size: .
D: .
DNA: TGTGCCAGCAGCTTAGACAGGGGGGGAGAGCAGTACTTC
CDR3: CASSLDRGGEQYF

V: TRBV29-1
J: TRBJ1-2
size: .
D: TRBD1
DNA: TGCAGCGTGGAGGACAGGGACTATGGCTACACCTTC
CDR3: CSVEDRDYGYTF

V: TRBV5-1
J: TRBJ2-7
size: .
D: TRBD2
DNA: TGCGCCAGCAGCTTGGGACTAGCGGGAGGATCCCCCTACGAGCAGTACTTC
CDR3: CASSLGLAGGSPYEQYF

V: TRBV15
J: TRBJ2-5
size: .
D: TRBD2
DNA: TGTGCCACCAGCCCCCGACTAGCGGGGGAAGAGACCCAGTACTTC
CDR3: CATSPRLAGEETQYF

V: TRBV5-1
J: TRBJ2-1
size: .
D: .
DNA: TGCGCCAGCAGGGAACTCTGGACATCCTCCCGGGTCAATGAGCAGTTCTTC
CDR3: CASRELWTSSRVNEQFF

V: TRBV10-1
J: TRBJ2-7
size: .
D: .
DNA: TGCGCCAGCAGTCCCGGGAGCTTGAGTTGGTACGAGCAGTACTTC
CDR3: CASSPGSLSWYEQYF

V: TRBV11-1
J: TRBJ2-7
size: .
D: .
DNA: TGTGCCAGCAGCCCCCCAGACAGCTCCTACGAGCAGTACTTC
CDR3: CASSPPDSSYEQYF

V: TRBV5-1
J: TRBJ1-2
size: .
D: .
DNA: TGCGCCAGCAGCCCACATCATGGAGGGGGACGTGGCTACACCTTC
CDR3: CASSPHHGGGRGYTF

V: TRBV11-2
J: TRBJ1-1
size: .
D: .
DNA: TGTGCCAGCAGCTTAGCCCGGGACGGTGAAGCTTTCTTT
CDR3: CASSLARDGEAFF

V: TRBV29-1
J: TRBJ2-1
size: .
D: TRBD2
DNA: TGCAGCGTTGCGACTAGCAGCAGCAATGAGCAGTTCTTC
CDR3: CSVATSSSNEQFF

V: TRBV4-2
J: TRBJ2-2
size: .
D: .
DNA: TGTGCCAGCAGCCCCGCGGGGCGAGACACCGGGGAGCTGTTTTTT
CDR3: CASSPAGRDTGELFF

V: TRBV7-9
J: TRBJ1-1
size: once
D: TRBD1
DNA: TGTGCCAGCACGAGAGGGTCCGGGACAGAGAACACTGAAGCTTTCTTT
CDR3: CASTRGSGTENTEAFF

V: TRBV11-2
J: TRBJ2-2
size: .
D: .
DNA: TGTGCCAGCAGCGAGGGTGGCAGGGTGGACACCGGGGAGCTGTTTTTT
CDR3: CASSEGGRVDTGELFF

V: TRBV29-1
J: TRBJ2-7
size: .
D: .
DNA: TGCAGCGTTGAAGGCGGTAGGACAACCTACGAGCAGTACTTC
CDR3: CSVEGGRTTYEQYF

V: TRBV7-2
J: TRBJ2-1
size: .
D: TRBD2
DNA: TGTGCCAGCAGCTTAGTTAGCGGGGAGTACAATGAGCAGTTCTTC
CDR3: CASSLVSGEYNEQFF

V: TRBV13
J: TRBJ2-5
size: .
D: TRBD2
DNA: TGTGCCAGCAGCTCATCGCTAGCGGGGGGTCAAGGGAAAGAGACCCAGTACTTC
CDR3: CASSSSLAGGQGKETQYF

V: TRBV5-1
J: TRBJ2-3
size: .
D: TRBD2
DNA: TGCGCCAGCAGCTTGGGACTAGCGGGGCACCGAAGCACAGATACGCAGTATTTT
CDR3: CASSLGLAGHRSTDTQYF

V: TRBV29-1
J: TRBJ2-2
size: .
D: .
DNA: TGCAGCGTTGTCCCCAGGGGGAACACCGGGGAGCTGTTTTTT
CDR3: CSVVPRGNTGELFF

V: TRBV6-1
J: TRBJ2-3
size: .
D: .
DNA: TGTGCCAGCAGGCCTGGGGATACGCAGTATTTT
CDR3: CASRPGDTQYF

V: TRBV25-1
J: TRBJ2-7
size: once
D: .
DNA: TGTGCCAGCAGAGATACCCCGGACTACCAGCAGTACTTC
CDR3: CASRDTPDYQQYF

V: TRBV28
J: TRBJ2-7
size: .
D: .
DNA: TGTGCCAGCTTGTCCCCCTTGAGGACAAAACCTTACGAGCAGTACTTC
CDR3: CASLSPLRTKPYEQYF

V: TRBV19
J: TRBJ1-4
size: .
D: .
DNA: TGTGCCAGTAGTATTCGGGTAGCGTCGCCGGGGGATGAAAAACTGTTTTTT
CDR3: CASSIRVASPGDEKLFF

V: TRBV7-9
J: TRBJ2-2
size: .
D: .
DNA: TGTGCCAGCCCCCCCCAGGGGACCGGGGAGCTGTTTTTT
CDR3: CASPPQGTGELFF

V: TRBV6-1
J: TRBJ1-6
size: once
D: .
DNA: TGTGCCAGCAGCCTTTCCCGGGGCGAGAGTTCACCCCTCCACTTT
CDR3: CASSLSRGESSPLHF

V: TRBV7-6
J: TRBJ2-7
size: .
D: .
DNA: TGTGCCAGCAGCCCGGACAGATACGAGCAGTACTTC
CDR3: CASSPDRYEQYF

V: TRBV29-1
J: TRBJ2-3
size: .
D: TRBD2
DNA: TGCAGCGGCTGCGCCTTTAGCGGGGGGACCCTCACAGATACGCAGTATTTT
CDR3: CSGCAFSGGTLTDTQYF

V: TRBV7-8
J: TRBJ2-7
size: .
D: TRBD1
DNA: TGTGCCAGCAGCCGGGGGACAGGGTCCTACGAGCAGTACTTC
CDR3: CASSRGTGSYEQYF

V: TRBV4-1
J: TRBJ1-6
size: .
D: .
DNA: TGCGCCAGCAGCCTCCACTACGGGGATTCACCCCTCCACTTT
CDR3: CASSLHYGDSPLHF

V: TRBV6-5
J: TRBJ2-1
size: .
D: .
DNA: TGTGCCAGCAAACTTTACAATGAGCAGTTCTTC
CDR3: CASKLYNEQFF

V: TRBV13
J: TRBJ1-1
size: .
D: .
DNA: TGTGCCAGCAGGCTAAGGGGCTTGGCTGAAGCTTTCTTT
CDR3: CASRLRGLAEAFF

V: TRBV29-1
J: TRBJ2-3
size: once
D: TRBD1
DNA: TGCAGCGTTGATTGGGGTGGGGGACAGGGGAATACGCAGTATTTT
CDR3: CSVDWGGGQGNTQYF

V: TRBV29-1
J: TRBJ1-1
size: .
D: .
DNA: TGCAGCGTAAGACGGAACACTGAAGCTTTCTTT
CDR3: CSVRRNTEAFF

V: TRBV15
J: TRBJ1-1
size: few
D: .
DNA: TGTGCCACCAGCAGAGATCATGGGGAGGGGACTGAAGCTTTCTTT
CDR3: CATSRDHGEGTEAFF

V: TRBV5-1
J: TRBJ2-1
size: .
D: TRBD2
DNA: TGCGCCAGCAGCTTGGGGGCTAGCGGGAGATTTAATGAGCAGTTCTTC
CDR3: CASSLGASGRFNEQFF

V: TRBV14
J: TRBJ2-7
size: .
D: .
DNA: TGTGCCAGCAGCGACGGGGCCCGGGTCCTTTTC
CDR3: CASSDGARVLF

V: TRBV5-4
J: TRBJ1-2
size: once
D: .
DNA: TGTGCCAGCAGCTTGGGCAGTTCCTCCTATGGCTACACCTTC
CDR3: CASSLGSSSYGYTF

V: TRBV19
J: TRBJ1-4
size: .
D: TRBD1
DNA: TGTGCCAGTAGAAGGGGACAGATTAATGAAAAACTGTTTTTT
CDR3: CASRRGQINEKLFF

V: TRBV5-4
J: TRBJ2-7
size: .
D: .
DNA: TGTGCCAGCAGCCCGGGGGTCGGAGACGAGCAGTACTTC
CDR3: CASSPGVGDEQYF

V: TRBV2
J: TRBJ2-2
size: few
D: TRBD2
DNA: TGTGCCAGCACAGCGGGAAACACCGGGGAGCTGTTTTTT
CDR3: CASTAGNTGELFF

V: TRBV6-5
J: TRBJ1-3
size: .
D: TRBD1
DNA: TGTGCCAGCAGTTTCAACAGGGGGACTGGAAACACCATATATTTT
CDR3: CASSFNRGTGNTIYF

V: TRBV6-1
J: TRBJ1-2
size: .
D: .
DNA: TGTGCCAGCAGTGTACGCAGAGCGGGAGGCTACACCTTC
CDR3: CASSVRRAGGYTF

V: TRBV4-3
J: TRBJ1-1
size: .
D: .
DNA: TGCGCCAGCAGCCAAACAGGGATGAACACTGAAGCTTTCTTT
CDR3: CASSQTGMNTEAFF

V: TRBV25-1
J: TRBJ1-5
size: .
D: .
DNA: TGTGCCAGCAGTGATGCGGCAGGGGATTATAGCAATCAGCCCCAGCATTTT
CDR3: CASSDAAGDYSNQPQHF

V: TRBV5-1
J: TRBJ2-1
size: medium-sized
D: .
DNA: TGCGCCAGCAGCTTGACCTCCTACAATGAGCAGTTCTTC
CDR3: CASSLTSYNEQFF

V: TRBV7-9
J: TRBJ2-7
size: .
D: .
DNA: TGTGCCAGCAGCTTACAGCCCTCCTACGAGCAGTACTTC
CDR3: CASSLQPSYEQYF

V: TRBV25-1
J: TRBJ2-5
size: .
D: .
DNA: TGTGCCAGCAGTGACTGGGACCGCGCAACAAAAGAGACCCAGTACTTC
CDR3: CASSDWDRATKETQYF